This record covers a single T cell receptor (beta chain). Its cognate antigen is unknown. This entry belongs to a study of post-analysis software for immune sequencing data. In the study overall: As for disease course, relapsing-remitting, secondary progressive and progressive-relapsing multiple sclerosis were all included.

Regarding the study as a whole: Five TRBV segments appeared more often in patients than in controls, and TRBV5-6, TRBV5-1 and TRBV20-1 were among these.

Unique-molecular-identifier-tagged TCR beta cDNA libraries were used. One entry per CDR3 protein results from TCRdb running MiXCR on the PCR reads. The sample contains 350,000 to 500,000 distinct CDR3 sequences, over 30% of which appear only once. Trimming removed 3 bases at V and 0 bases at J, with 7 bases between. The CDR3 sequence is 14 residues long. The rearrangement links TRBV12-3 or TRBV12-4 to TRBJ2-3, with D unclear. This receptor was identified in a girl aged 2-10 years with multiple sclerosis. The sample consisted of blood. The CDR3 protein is CASSFSMSTDTQYF. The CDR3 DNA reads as TGTGCCAGCAGTTTTTCCATGAGCACAGATACGCAGTATTTT.